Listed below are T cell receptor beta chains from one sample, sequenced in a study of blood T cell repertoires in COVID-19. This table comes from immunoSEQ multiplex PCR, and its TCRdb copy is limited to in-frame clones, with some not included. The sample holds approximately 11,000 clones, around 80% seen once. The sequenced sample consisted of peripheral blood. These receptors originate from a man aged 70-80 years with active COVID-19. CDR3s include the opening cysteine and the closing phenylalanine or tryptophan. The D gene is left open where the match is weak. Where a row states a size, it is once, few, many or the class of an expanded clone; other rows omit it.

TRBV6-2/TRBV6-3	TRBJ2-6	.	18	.	TGTGCCAGCAGTTATCCGCGGGGTACGAGGTCTGGGGCCAACGTCCTGACTTTC	CASSYPRGTRSGANVLTF
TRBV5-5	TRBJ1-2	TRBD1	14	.	TGTGCCAGCAGACAAGGGACAGGGGGCTATGGCTACACCTTC	CASRQGTGGYGYTF
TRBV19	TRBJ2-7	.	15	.	TGTGCCAGTAGTATAACAGGGATTAACACCTACGAGCAGTACTTC	CASSITGINTYEQYF
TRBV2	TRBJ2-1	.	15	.	TGTGCCAGCAGCGTTCGAACAGGACCCTACAATGAGCAGTTCTTC	CASSVRTGPYNEQFF
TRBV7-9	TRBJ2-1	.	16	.	TGTGCCAGCACCGCACCCGGACAGTTCACCTACAATGAGCAGTTCTTC	CASTAPGQFTYNEQFF
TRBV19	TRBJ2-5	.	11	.	TGTGCCAGCGGGGATGGAGAGACCCAGTACTTC	CASGDGETQYF
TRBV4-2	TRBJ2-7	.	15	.	TGTGCCAGCAGCCAAGACCCAGCGGCCATTTTCGAGCAGTACTTC	CASSQDPAAIFEQYF
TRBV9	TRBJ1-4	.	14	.	TGTGCCAGCGCGCCATATGCAACTAATGAAAAACTGTTTTTT	CASAPYATNEKLFF
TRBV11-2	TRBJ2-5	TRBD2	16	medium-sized	TGTGCCAGCAGCTTAGTGGGCGGGGGGGTTGGAGAGACCCAGTACTTC	CASSLVGGGVGETQYF
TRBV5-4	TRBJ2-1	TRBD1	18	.	TGTGCCAGCAGCAACCGGGACAGGGGCATCCGCTCCTACAATGAGCAGTTCTTC	CASSNRDRGIRSYNEQFF
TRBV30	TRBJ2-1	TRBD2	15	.	TGTGCCTGGAGTGGCCTAGCGGGGACCTACAATGAGCAGTTCTTC	CAWSGLAGTYNEQFF
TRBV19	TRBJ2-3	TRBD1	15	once	TGTGCCAGTAGGAAAACCGGGACAGCCACAGATACGCAGTATTTT	CASRKTGTATDTQYF
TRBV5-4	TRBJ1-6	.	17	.	TGTGCCAGCAGCTTCATGGCCTCCAACAGGAGAAATTCACCCCTCCACTTT	CASSFMASNRRNSPLHF
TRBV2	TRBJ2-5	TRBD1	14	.	TGTGCCAGCAGTATCCAACAGGGGGCAGAGACCCAGTACTTC	CASSIQQGAETQYF
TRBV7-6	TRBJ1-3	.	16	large	TGTGCCAGCAGCTTAGTACTACAGGGCTCTGGAAACACCATATATTTT	CASSLVLQGSGNTIYF
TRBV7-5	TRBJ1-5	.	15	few	TGTGTCAGAAGCTCAGGACAGGGTGTAGATCAGCCCCAGCATTTT	CVRSSGQGVDQPQHF
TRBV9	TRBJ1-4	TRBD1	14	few	TGTGCCAGCAGCGCGACAGGGGGCCGAGAAAAACTGTTTTTT	CASSATGGREKLFF
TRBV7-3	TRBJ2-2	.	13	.	TGTGCCAGCAGCCTGTATAACACCGGGGAGCTGTTTTTT	CASSLYNTGELFF
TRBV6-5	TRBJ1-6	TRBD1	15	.	TGTGCCAGCAGTTACCCGACAGGGCCTAATTCACCCCTCCACTTT	CASSYPTGPNSPLHF
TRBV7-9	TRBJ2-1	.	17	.	TGTGCCAGCAGCTTATGGGGGGTCACGCGCTCATACAATGAGCAGTTCTTC	CASSLWGVTRSYNEQFF
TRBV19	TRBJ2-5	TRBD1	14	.	TGTGCCAGTAGTACAGGACAGGGTACAGAGACCCAGTACTTC	CASSTGQGTETQYF
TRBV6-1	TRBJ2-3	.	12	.	TGTGCCAGCAGTGATAACAGTCAGCCGCAGTATTTT	CASSDNSQPQYF
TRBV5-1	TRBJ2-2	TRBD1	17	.	TGCGCCAGCAGCTTGGTTCCGGGACAGGGGGAGACCGGGGAGCTGTTTTTT	CASSLVPGQGETGELFF
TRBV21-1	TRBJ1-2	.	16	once	TGTGCCAGCAGCATCTGGACAGGGGGTTATAACTATGGCTACACCTTC	CASSIWTGGYNYGYTF
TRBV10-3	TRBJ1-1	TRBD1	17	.	TGTGCCATCAGTCCGGGGACAGGGGGCTTCGGGGGCACTGAAGCTTTCTTT	CAISPGTGGFGGTEAFF
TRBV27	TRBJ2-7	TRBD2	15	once	TGTGCCAGCAGTTTCGGGACTAGCGGGGACTACGAGCAGTACTTC	CASSFGTSGDYEQYF
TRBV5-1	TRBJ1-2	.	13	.	TGCGCCAGCAGCCCGGGAGGGGAGGAAGGCTACACCTTC	CASSPGGEEGYTF
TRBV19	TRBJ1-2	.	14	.	TGTGCCAGTAGTATATCTGAACAGGGCGGAGGCTACACCTTC	CASSISEQGGGYTF
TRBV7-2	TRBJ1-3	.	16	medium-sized	TGTGCCAGCAGCTTAGCTGGCATACCCTCTGGAAACACCATATATTTT	CASSLAGIPSGNTIYF
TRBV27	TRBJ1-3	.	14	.	TGTGCCAGCGCTGGGTGGGGGCCGGGAAACACCATATATTTT	CASAGWGPGNTIYF
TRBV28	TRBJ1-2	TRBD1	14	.	TGTGCCAGCAGAACTGAGGGACAGGGGTATGGCTACACCTTC	CASRTEGQGYGYTF
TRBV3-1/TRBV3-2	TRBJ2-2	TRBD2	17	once	TGTGCCAGCAGCCAGGATAGACTAGCGGGGGGGACCGGGGAGCTGTTTTTT	CASSQDRLAGGTGELFF
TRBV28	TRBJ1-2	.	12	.	TGTGCCAGCAGTTCCCCCCCAGGAGGCTACACCTTC	CASSSPPGGYTF
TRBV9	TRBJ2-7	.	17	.	TGTGCCAGCAGCGTAGTTCTCAGGGGACAACTCTCCTACGAGCAGTACTTC	CASSVVLRGQLSYEQYF
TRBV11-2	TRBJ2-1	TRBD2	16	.	TGTGCCAGCAGCTCTGCCGGGACTAGCTATTACAATGAGCAGTTCTTC	CASSSAGTSYYNEQFF
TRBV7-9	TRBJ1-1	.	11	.	TGTGCCAGCAGCTTAGTCTCTGAAGCTTTCTTT	CASSLVSEAFF
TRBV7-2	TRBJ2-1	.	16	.	TGTGCCAGCAGCTCAGGACAGGGAGGGGGGTACAATGAGCAGTTCTTC	CASSSGQGGGYNEQFF
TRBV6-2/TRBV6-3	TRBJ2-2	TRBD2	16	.	TGTGCCAGCAGTCCGAGACATAGCGGGGGGGCCGGGGAGCTGTTTTTT	CASSPRHSGGAGELFF
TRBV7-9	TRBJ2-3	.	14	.	TGTGCCTCCCGAGGAGTCAGGGGCACAGATACGCAGTATTTT	CASRGVRGTDTQYF
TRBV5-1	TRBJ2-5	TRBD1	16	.	TGCGCCAGCAGCTTGGCCGGGACAGGGGGCCGTGAGACCCAGTACTTC	CASSLAGTGGRETQYF
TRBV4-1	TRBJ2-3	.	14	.	TGCGCCAGCAGCCAGGCAACTACGGCAGATACGCAGTATTTT	CASSQATTADTQYF
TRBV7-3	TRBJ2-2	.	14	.	TGTGCCAGCAGCTTAATGGGCAACACCGGGGAGCTGTTTTTT	CASSLMGNTGELFF
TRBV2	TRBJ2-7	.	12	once	TGTGCCAGCAGTCACGACATCTACGAGCAGTACTTC	CASSHDIYEQYF
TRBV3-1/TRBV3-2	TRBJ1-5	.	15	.	TGTGCCAGCAGCCAAGATTGGGGGGGCAATCAGCCCCAGCATTTT	CASSQDWGGNQPQHF
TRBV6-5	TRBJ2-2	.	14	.	TGTGCCACATCGACAGGTTGGAACACCGGGGAGCTGTTTTTT	CATSTGWNTGELFF
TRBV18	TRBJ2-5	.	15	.	TGTGCCAGCTCACCAAGATCTGGGTCGGGAGAGACCCAGTACTTC	CASSPRSGSGETQYF
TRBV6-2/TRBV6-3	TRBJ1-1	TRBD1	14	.	TGTGCCAGCAGTTACACGGGACAGGCCCCTGTAGCTTTCTTT	CASSYTGQAPVAFF
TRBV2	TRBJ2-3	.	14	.	TGTGCCAGCAGTTCTTGGACTAGCACAGATACGCAGTATTTT	CASSSWTSTDTQYF
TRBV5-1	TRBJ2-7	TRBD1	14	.	TGCGCCAGCAGCTTGGCCGGGACAGGGAACGAGCAGTACTTC	CASSLAGTGNEQYF
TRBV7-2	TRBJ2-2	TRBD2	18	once	TGTGCCAGCAGCTTTAATCCCACTAGCGGGTCCCGCGGGGGGGAGCTGTTTTTT	CASSFNPTSGSRGGELFF